The present TCR beta chain was sequenced within a study of blood T cell repertoires in COVID-19 (TCRdb year 2020). Regarding the study in general: The collaborator samples originated in the United States, Italy and Spain and spanned the acute and convalescent phases of COVID-19. The material from the prospective study consisted of cDNA or gDNA derived from T cells, B-cell-depleted T cells, or PBMCs. Deeply sampled blood TCRbeta repertoires from subjects exposed to, actively infected with, or recovered from COVID-19 were included in the dataset. The repertoires were released in a freely available public database meant as a resource for research on the immune response to SARS-CoV-2. The samples were drawn from two sources: the first 160 participants of the ongoing ImmuneRACE study, and 1,000 to 1,500 subjects contributed by 6 global collaborators. Sample metadata almost always included a de-identified subject ID, COVID-19 status, age in years and sex. Where available, HLA class I and class II types were taken from metadata supplied by the sample provider and were not determined by assay-based typing.

TCRbeta CDR3 regions were amplified from genomic DNA using the immunoSEQ Assay, a bias-controlled multiplex PCR. Under the source paper's analysis protocol: Within the assay, amplification of reference gene primers was used to estimate how many nucleated cells each sample contained. Sequence reads were collapsed and filtered to measure the absolute abundance of every unique TCRbeta CDR3 rearrangement. For each sample, productive Simpson clonality was calculated by taking the square root of Simpson's diversity index across productive rearrangements. TCRdb carries this immuneACCESS record with in-frame sequences only. Its versions omit some clonotypes, under half of them owing to an unresolved V gene in the studies checked, with the rest unexplained. V and J calls and clone size are given by that table; D and trimming were obtained from the DNA. The sample yields roughly 250,000 clones; 85% to 95% were counted once. Clones ranked in the top ten supply approximately 2% of the sample.

Concerning this clone: Its target antigen remains unknown. Base qualities are missing; no much larger clone stands one base away.

Participants in the prospective study were enrolled through a virtual design, were aged roughly 18 to 100 years, and lived in roughly 26 United States geographic areas. In the prospective study, participants were assigned to cohorts based on the clinical history participants reported in a screening survey and a study questionnaire. Recovered participants in ImmuneRACE Cohort 3 were defined by two consecutive negative NP/OP PCR tests, clearance by a healthcare professional, or resolution of symptoms. In the prospective study, whole blood, serum and a nasopharyngeal or oropharyngeal swab were collected from each participant by mobile phlebotomists. Participants in the prospective study had the option to provide additional blood draws and questionnaires over an approximately 2-month period. Prospective study blood samples were shipped either frozen or at room temperature before DNA extraction. General study outcomes and caveats: The quantity of clinical and demographic metadata differed by source and by participant and was supplied without curation.

This sequence originates from a woman between 18 and 30 years old who had recovered from COVID-19. The sequenced material came from PBMCs or T cells enriched from blood (not recorded which).

The DNA is TGTGCCAGCGGGACTAGCGGCACCGGGGAGCTGTTTTTT. It encodes CASGTSGTGELFF. The chain was built from TRBV6-5 and TRBJ2-2; 11 central bases correspond to TRBD2. V is cut back by 8 bases and J by 4 bases, with 0 bases in the junction unmatched. The CDR3 runs 13 amino acids, cysteine and phenylalanine included. Only the CDR3 part of the read is kept: 39 bases, read in frame from the first base. The germline V gene supplies CDR1 MNHEY and CDR2 SVGAGI.